This T cell receptor beta chain was observed in a study of shared clonotypes between healthy human individuals (dated by TCRdb to about 2020). Regarding the research as a whole: The cohort included three men and a couple of women between 18 and 49 years of age. For each donor, CD4 naive and CD4 memory were each run on three plates, CD8 naive on two plates, and CD8 memory on one plate. Blood TCR repertoires of about five healthy adults were deeply sequenced to estimate repertoire size and the extent of clonotype sharing between individuals. To increase sequencing depth and limit assay-specific biases, TCR repertoire library preparation and sequencing were carried out by different laboratories using diverse techniques. Leukapheresis yielded between about 0.94 and 8.9 billion PBMCs per donor. Results the study describes overall, beyond this receptor: The genetic and exposure-history diversity represented was limited by the small number of donors. Even with the large sequencing depth, rarefaction of the sorted-subset datasets indicated that sequencing was incomplete. Naive subsets generally had larger estimated clonotype richness than memory subsets. Only blood was sampled, and tissue TCR repertoires likely differ from those in blood. Clonotypes shared by all four sorted-subset donors showed higher generation probabilities than non-shared clonotypes. Across a few donors, 4.5% to 6.5% of naive CD4, approximately 4% of naive CD8, approximately 2.5% of memory CD4, and approximately 0.42% of memory CD8 clonotypes were shared. Based on pairwise subsampling, the degree of clonotype sharing among donors was expected to be affected by sequencing depth.

TCR CDR3 regions were amplified from genomic DNA by multiplex PCR using the deep immunoSEQ assay. Extracted genomic DNA from each cell subset was spread evenly across all wells of several immunoSEQ 96-well plates, with each plate serving as a replicate. For sorted subsets, each replicate PCR was loaded with 200 ng genomic DNA, equivalent to 25,000 to 35,000 T cell genomes. Purified libraries were quantified with a Qubit 3.0 fluorometer, sized on a Bioanalyzer 2100, and re-quantified with the KAPA Library Quantification kit. Every immunoSEQ 96-well plate was sequenced on a dedicated single-read 150-cycle Illumina NextSeq 550 flow cell. The paper's processing steps were these. The immunoSEQ output contained only junctional sequences without quality scores, so filtering could not match that applied to full-length reads. Sequences were annotated with PyIR, a Python wrapper for IgBLAST v1.9, using IMGT germline references to assign V/J genes and CDR3. Reads were filtered out if the reads had weak V/J assignments (E-value above 1e-6), no CDR3, stop codons, out-of-frame junctions, or ambiguous translated residues. V3J clonotypes were defined as sequences sharing an identical inferred V gene, J gene, and CDR3 amino acid sequence. Percentage overlap between repertoires was computed as shared unique clonotypes divided by the size of the smaller repertoire. Richness of each repertoire was evaluated using RTK rarefaction, the Chao1 estimator, and Recon v2.1 estimates of unobserved clonotypes. For all TCRbeta clonotypes obtained by the gDNA method from a few donors, generation probabilities were computed with OLGA. TCRdb took over this immuneACCESS table, retaining in-frame rearrangements with V and J assigned. Such tables are incomplete; in checked studies, under half of the missing clones stem from an unresolved V gene, and the remainder is unexplained. V and J calls and clone size are copied from that table; D and trimming were computed from the DNA. For this sample there are 1,100,000 or so clones; 75% to 80% appear just once. The ten top clones hold under 0.65% of the sample.

Healthy HIV-negative adults with no recently reported acute infections or vaccinations were included as donors. Every donor was a Caucasian adult residing in Nashville, Tennessee, USA. CD4+ T cells were enriched by magnetic negative selection, after which naive cells were positively selected on CD45RA and the negative fraction was taken as the memory subset. Blood was collected by leukapheresis, and PBMCs were isolated by Ficoll-Histopaque density gradient centrifugation and then cryopreserved in liquid nitrogen vapor phase. Analytical flow cytometry was used to check the purity and quantity of each magnetically sorted T cell population. From each sorted fraction, genomic DNA was isolated and quantified by UV absorbance on a Nanodrop 2000c. The CDR3 runs 17 residues from the cysteine to the phenylalanine. Just CDR3 DNA is preserved here, 51 bases in frame from base 1. The junction shows trimming of 7 bases on V and 0 bases on J, and the gene matches do not reach 12 bases of it. CDR1 and CDR2 are read off the germline V gene as MDHEN and SYDVKM.

Comment on this clone: Its recognized antigen is unknown. No base quality information exists; no much larger clone differs at one position.

The sequence derives from a man between 18 and 35 years old in good health. Some clones in this sample may be carry-over from other donors' samples. This receptor chain uses TRBV28 and TRBJ2-4; TRBD1 agrees with 7 junctional bases. Sequencing input: memory CD4+ T cells from PBMCs. The intended sense of this specimen's cell subset or site label: CD45RA-negative fraction. Here is the DNA: TGTGCCAGCATCCCTCGGGGACAGTCACTAGCCAAAAACATTCAGTACTTC. It is translated as CASIPRGQSLAKNIQYF.